Below are 20 T cell receptor beta chains sequenced from a single sample in a study of T cell changes during pregnancy in multiple sclerosis. Assay used: immunoSEQ multiplex PCR; TCRdb lists only in-frame clones, some missing. The sample lists tens of thousands of clones; 94% were seen once. The sample consisted of peripheral blood, taken in the third trimester of pregnancy. The receptors derive from a female donor with multiple sclerosis, enrolled in a pregnancy study.

The rearrangement uses TRBV6-1 and TRBJ2-1, with 10 bases matching TRBD2. This CDR3 region has 14 residues. Germline trimming cut 2 bases from V and 12 bases from J; bases unmatched to any gene: 7. Looked up from germline, CDR1 is MNHNS and CDR2 is SASEGT. CDR3 DNA sequence: TGTGCCAGCAGTGAATTGGGAGCGGGGGGGACGCAGTTCTTC. This encodes CASSELGAGGTQFF.

This chain uses TRBV6-5 with TRBJ2-5; TRBD1 might be the D (5 bases). V lost 0 bases and J 4 bases, leaving 12 bases between the germline ends. CDR1 and CDR2 from the germline V gene are MNHEY and SVGAGI. The CDR3 is 15 residues long. The chain's CDR3 is CASSYSGQVRETQYF. CDR3 bases: TGTGCCAGCAGTTACTCGGGGCAGGTCCGAGAGACCCAGTACTTC.

This chain links TRBV4-1 with TRBJ1-1; D unresolved. Between the trimmed V and J ends, which lost 0 bases and 0 bases, there was a span of 8 bases. CDR1 is MGHRA and CDR2 is YSYEKL in the germline V gene. The CDR3 has 15 amino acids. The CDR3 here is CASSQDLSMNTEAFF. The CDR3 nucleotides are TGCGCCAGCAGCCAAGATTTAAGCATGAACACTGAAGCTTTCTTT.

The V and J genes are TRBV5-4 and TRBJ1-3, with 8 positions matching TRBD1. In germline, CDR1 is SGHNT, CDR2 YYREEE (reference sequence). The V segment lost 2 bases and the J segment 8 bases; nucleotides outside the gene matches: 3. This CDR3 has 13 amino acids. The CDR3 is CASSFTGGDTIYF. CDR3 DNA: TGTGCCAGCAGCTTCACAGGGGGGGACACCATATATTTT.

V gene TRBV5-1 combines with J gene TRBJ2-5; D unresolved. Germline assignment: CDR1 SGHRS and CDR2 YFSETQ. Trimming stripped 1 base from V and 4 bases from J, with 11 bases between. The CDR3 consists of 14 residues. CDR3 nucleotides: TGCGCCAGCAGCTTGAAAACGGGTATAGAGACCCAGTACTTC. It encodes CASSLKTGIETQYF.

V is TRBV6-1 and J is TRBJ2-1, with TRBD1 matching over 7 bases. CDR3 size: 16 residues. With 1 base clipped from V and 0 bases from J, the junction kept 3 bases outside the gene matches. Germline loops: CDR1 MNHNS, CDR2 SASEGT. In DNA form, the CDR3 reads TGTGCCAGCAGTGAAGTGACAGGGCTCTCCTACAATGAGCAGTTCTTC. It specifies CASSEVTGLSYNEQFF.

The rearrangement uses TRBV25-1 and TRBJ2-3; possibly TRBD1 for D (5 bases). CDR3 size: 12 residues. The V end lost 7 bases, the J end lost 7 bases, and 12 bases lay between the germline ends. In germline, CDR1 is MGHDK, CDR2 SYGVNS. CDR3 DNA sequence: TGTGCCAGCACGAACAGGTTAAATACGCAGTATTTT. Its translation is CASTNRLNTQYF.

As to this clone: One end of the junction varies from germline; a read error may be responsible. V is TRBV27 and J is TRBJ1-2; tentative D call: TRBD1 (6 bases). The CDR3 is made up of 15 amino acids. CDR1 and CDR2 (germline): MNHEY, SMNVEV (reference sequence). The CDR3 DNA follows: TGTGCCAGCAGCTCCTTACCCCGGGGGGCCTATGACTACACCTTC. It encodes CASSSLPRGAYDYTF.

V and J are TRBV18 and TRBJ1-5; weak D call: TRBD1 (5 bases). The V and J ends lost 3 bases and 6 bases respectively, with 12 bases between them. Germline V lookup: CDR1 KGHSH, CDR2 LQKENI. The CDR3 spans 14 residues. CDR3 region: CASSPAGQVQPQHF. CDR3 DNA: TGTGCCAGCTCACCCGCAGGGCAGGTTCAGCCCCAGCATTTT.

This chain connects TRBV19 to TRBJ2-7, with 9 bases identical to TRBD1. CDR3 length: 15 residues. Germline-derived CDR1 and CDR2 are LNHDA and SQIVND (reference sequence). Trimming at V came to 4 bases and at J to 1 base, leaving 5 bases not matched to a gene. CDR3 region: CASSRDRVLSYEQYF. CDR3 nucleotides: TGTGCCAGTAGTAGGGACAGGGTCTTGTCCTACGAGCAGTACTTC.

The chain uses TRBV9 and TRBJ2-1; TRBD2 matches 9 bases. The germline V gene has CDR1 SGDLS and CDR2 YYNGEE. V lost 0 bases, J lost 7 bases, and 5 bases stayed unmatched. The CDR3 loop spans 15 amino acids. CDR3 bases: TGTGCCAGCAGCGTAGGCGGGGGGGGTACAAATGAGCAGTTCTTC. Translated, it gives CASSVGGGGTNEQFF.

The chain is built from TRBV19 and TRBJ2-1, with a possible D match to TRBD1 (5 bases). The CDR3 sequence is 15 residues long. Germline V gene sequence: CDR1 LNHDA, CDR2 SQIVND (reference sequence). V lost 1 base to trimming and J lost 0 bases, with 7 bases between them. DNA for the CDR3: TGTGCCAGTAGTATAGGACAGAGCTCCTACAATGAGCAGTTCTTC. Residues: CASSIGQSSYNEQFF. Drawing the rest from reference TRBV19 and TRBJ2-1, the complete variable domain is DGGITQSPKYLFRKEGQNVTLSCEQNLNHDAMYWYRQDPGQGLRLIYYSQIVNDFQKGDIAEGYSVSREKKESFPLTVTSAQKNPTAFYLCASSIGQSSYNEQFFGPGTRLTVL.

V usage is TRBV5-1 and J usage is TRBJ1-4, with a tentative D call TRBD1 (5 bases). The CDR3 is 14 residues long. Germline assignment: CDR1 SGHRS and CDR2 YFSETQ. The V end lost 0 bases, the J end lost 5 bases, and 8 bases lay between the germline ends. The CDR3 spells CASSLGGVNEKLFF. The DNA of the CDR3 is TGCGCCAGCAGCTTGGGGGGGGTAAATGAAAAACTGTTTTTT.

This chain links TRBV18 with TRBJ2-2; tentatively, D is TRBD2 (6 bases). The CDR3 runs to 14 residues. Trimming removed 5 bases at V and 1 base at J, with 8 bases between. CDR1 KGHSH and CDR2 LQKENI come from the germline V gene. This chain's CDR3 is CASSAGRNTGELFF. The CDR3 DNA sequence: TGTGCCAGCTCAGCGGGGCGGAACACCGGGGAGCTGTTTTTT.

The CDR3 region has the DNA TGTGCCACCAGGCAGGATAATGCGGGAGCGCAGTATTTT. It codes for CATRQDNAGAQYF. This chain uses TRBV19 with TRBJ2-3, with 7 nucleotides matching TRBD2. The germline V gene has CDR1 LNHDA and CDR2 SQIVND (reference sequence). The junction had 14 bases not matched to a gene; V was cut back by 10 bases and J by 10 bases. The CDR3 has 13 residues.

The chain carries TRBV4-1 and TRBJ2-7; TRBD1 matches at 11 bases. The CDR3 runs to 14 residues. CDR1 and CDR2 (germline): MGHRA, YSYEKL. Trimming took 4 bases from V and 5 from J; bases not matched to a gene: 4. The CDR3 is CASSPRTGGNEQYF. DNA for the CDR3: TGCGCCAGCAGCCCACGGACAGGGGGCAACGAGCAGTACTTC.

The chain uses TRBV4-1 and TRBJ1-6; 7 positions match TRBD1. The V gene end was trimmed by 0 bases and the J gene end by 6 bases; junction bases not matched to a gene: 5. Per the germline V gene, CDR1 is MGHRA and CDR2 is YSYEKL. CDR3 length: 16 residues. CDR3 protein: CASSQDGTARNSPLHF. CDR3 nucleotides: TGCGCCAGCAGCCAAGATGGGACAGCCCGTAATTCACCCCTCCACTTT.

This chain links TRBV7-8 with TRBJ1-5; D might be TRBD1 (6 bases). V lost 3 bases, J lost 0 bases, and 18 bases lay in between. The CDR3 is 18 amino acids. Germline CDR1 is SGHVS and CDR2 is FQNEAQ. The CDR3 spells CASSFPRGTPDSNQPQHF. The DNA for the CDR3 is TGTGCCAGCAGCTTCCCCAGGGGAACACCTGATAGCAATCAGCCCCAGCATTTT.

The genes are TRBV6-5 and TRBJ1-2; 10 bases fit TRBD1. The CDR3 length is 13 residues. After removal of 8 bases from V and 7 bases from J, the junction contained 7 bases not matched to a gene. Germline V CDR1 and CDR2: MNHEY, SVGAGI. This chain's CDR3 is CASGPGTGVGYTF. CDR3 DNA sequence: TGTGCCAGCGGTCCCGGGACAGGGGTTGGCTACACCTTC.

The genes are TRBV5-1 and TRBJ1-2, with D tentatively TRBD1 (6 bases). Trimming pared 3 bases from V and 3 bases from J, leaving 21 bases between. Looked up from germline, CDR1 is SGHRS and CDR2 is YFSETQ. This CDR3 region has 17 residues. The CDR3 DNA follows: TGCGCCAGCAGCTCGTTGGGGGTTAGGGCAGGGGACTATGGCTACACCTTC. This encodes CASSSLGVRAGDYGYTF.